Shown below are 25 T cell receptor beta chains from a single sample sequenced in a study of human T cells and chemical hapten exposure (dated by TCRdb to the early 2020s). The library was produced with RACE. These reads were obtained on a NextSeq 500. TCRdb reanalyzed the raw reads on its own, using fastp at Q25 for trimming and MiXCR for clone calling, and kept in-frame beta chains. Rows merge per CDR3 protein into single entries with the most common DNA and genes. The sample profile shows some 30,000 distinct CDR3 sequences; approximately 6% of them were found once. The biggest ten clones account for about 6% of the sample. The time point label, read with the paper, signifies: patch test 3, about 24 weeks after DPC sensitization. Interpreted using the paper, the treatment or condition label stands for: therapeutic diphenylcyclopropenone sensitization with weekly scalp DPC. The sequencing used whole blood, collected in connection with sensitization to the hapten diphenylcyclopropenone (DPC). The receptors stem from a man aged 25 to 40 with alopecia areata. Some clones in this sample may be carry-over from other donors' samples.

Worth noting for this clonotype: One base away lies a much larger clone, so this may be a sequencing read error. The rearrangement uses TRBV2 and TRBJ2-7; D not certain. The CDR3 spans 14 residues. The ends were cut back, 6 bases at V and 2 bases at J, with 14 bases in the middle. Germline values: CDR1 SNHLY, CDR2 FYNNEI. In nucleotides, the CDR3 is TGTGCCAGCAGCCCTCAACTTGCCACCTACGAGCAGTACTTC. This codes for CASSPQLATYEQYF. The whole variable domain, remainder taken from reference TRBV2 and TRBJ2-7, is EPEVTQTPSHQVTQMGQEVILRCVPISNHLYFYWYRQILGQKVEFLVSFYNNEISEKSEIFDDQFSVERPDGSNFTLKIRSTKLEDSAMYFCASSPQLATYEQYFGPGTRLTVT.

The genes are TRBV24-1 and TRBJ2-3; D might be TRBD2 (6 bases). Germline values: CDR1 KGHDR, CDR2 SFDVKD. V lost 3 bases, J lost 9 bases, and 15 bases lay in between. CDR3 size: 14 residues. For the CDR3, the DNA is TGTGCCACCAGTGATACTGGGGGGTCCCTCACGCAGTATTTT. Its translation: CATSDTGGSLTQYF.

Ten or more counts support this clonotype. The V and J genes are TRBV5-1 and TRBJ1-1; TRBD1 is a possible D gene (5 bases). The V gene's germline CDR1 is SGHRS and CDR2 YFSETQ. Trimming removed 2 bases at V and 4 bases at J, with 9 bases between. CDR3 length: 13 amino acids. The CDR3 sequence: CASSLRGPTEAFF. The CDR3 coding sequence is TGCGCCAGCAGCTTAAGGGGTCCCACTGAAGCTTTCTTT.

There are many counts of this clonotype. The chain recombines TRBV7-9 with TRBJ2-7, with D tentatively TRBD1 (6 bases). The CDR3 runs to 17 residues. Germline lookup yields CDR1 SEHNR and CDR2 FQNEAQ (reference sequence). The V end was cut by 5 bases, the J end by 0 bases, with 20 bases between. The CDR3 nucleotides read TGTGCCAGCAGCCGGGACACCCACAACCCGAGCTCCTACGAGCAGTACTTC. Translated, it gives CASSRDTHNPSSYEQYF.

This clonotype came up many times. This chain links TRBV20-1 with TRBJ2-1, with D possibly TRBD2 on 6 matching bases. The CDR3 runs 18 residues. Germline CDR1 DFQATT, CDR2 SNEGSKA (reference sequence). V dropped 4 bases and J dropped 0 bases, with 22 bases sitting between them. The CDR3 region has the DNA TGCAGTGCTACGCCCGGGACTGTAGGTCGGAGCTCCTACAATGAGCAGTTCTTC. Its protein is CSATPGTVGRSSYNEQFF.

This clonotype was detected many times. A read error may produce the germline difference seen at one junction end. The CDR3 is CASSQGTSFRTSFNEQFF. For the CDR3, the DNA is TGTGCCAGCTCACAGGGGACGTCCTTCAGGACGTCCTTCAATGAGCAGTTCTTC. The gene calls are TRBV7-9 and TRBJ2-1; TRBD1 aligns across 7 bases. This CDR3 comprises 18 residues. The germline V gene encodes CDR1 SEHNR and CDR2 FQNEAQ (reference sequence). Full variable domain (outside the CDR3, taken from reference TRBV7-9 and TRBJ2-1): DTGVSQNPRHKITKRGQNVTFRCDPISEHNRLYWYRQTLGQGPEFLTYFQNEAQLEKSRLLSDRFSAERPKGSFSTLEIQRTEQGDSAMYLCASSQGTSFRTSFNEQFFGPGTRLTVL.

This clonotype was seen at least ten times. The CDR3 protein is CASSAIGTTSYEQYF. For the CDR3, the DNA is TGTGCCAGCAGCGCCATTGGGACGACTTCCTACGAGCAGTACTTC. The chain carries TRBV6-1 and TRBJ2-7, with D perhaps being TRBD1 or TRBD2 (5 bases each). CDR1 is MNHNS and CDR2 is SASEGT in the germline V gene. The CDR3 contains 15 residues. The germline V and J ends were trimmed by 6 bases and 1 base, with 16 bases remaining between them.

This clonotype was detected ten times or more. The chain carries TRBV5-1 and TRBJ2-3; 8 nucleotides agree with TRBD1. Germline V gene data show CDR1 as SGHRS and CDR2 as YFSETQ. The CDR3 totals 15 residues. The junction had 2 bases not matched to a gene; V was cut back by 1 base and J by 1 base. The CDR3 loop is CASSLRQGRTDTQYF. CDR3 DNA sequence: TGCGCCAGCAGCTTGCGACAGGGGCGCACAGATACGCAGTATTTT.

This clonotype was seen many times. This chain links TRBV29-1 with TRBJ1-1; tentatively, D is TRBD1 (5 bases). CDR3 length equals 14 residues. The germline CDR1 and CDR2 sequences are SQVTM and ANQGSEA. Trimming pared 2 bases from V and 0 bases from J, leaving 10 bases between. CDR3 sequence: CSVELRQMNTEAFF. CDR3 in DNA: TGCAGCGTTGAACTCAGACAGATGAACACTGAAGCTTTCTTT.

In this sample, this clonotype turned up many times. The chain uses TRBV3-1 and TRBJ2-1; 13 bases agree with TRBD2. Germline-derived CDR1 and CDR2 are LGHDT and YNNKEL (reference sequence). The V and J ends lost 4 bases and 4 bases, in that order; junction bases with no gene match: 10. The CDR3 has 18 residues. The CDR3 protein is CASSPRLAGGLGYNEQFF. The CDR3 DNA sequence: TGTGCCAGCAGCCCTAGACTAGCGGGGGGCCTTGGGTACAATGAGCAGTTCTTC.

At least ten counts were recorded for this clonotype. V is TRBV18 and J is TRBJ1-2; D gene ambiguous. V dropped 1 base and J dropped 3 bases, with 6 bases sitting between them. CDR1 and CDR2 (germline): KGHSH, LQKENI. This CDR3 has 13 residues. The CDR3 nucleotides are TGTGCCAGCTCACCACAGGGTCACTATGGCTACACCTTC. Residues: CASSPQGHYGYTF.

This clonotype was counted many times. The V gene is TRBV7-9, the J gene TRBJ1-2; 9 nucleotides agree with TRBD1. Germline V CDR1 and CDR2: SEHNR, FQNEAQ (reference sequence). The J segment lost 5 bases and the V segment lost 5 bases, leaving 9 bases of the junction unmatched. This CDR3 has 15 residues. The CDR3 DNA is TGTGCCAGCAGCCCTGGGACAGGGTTAGAGTATGGCTACACCTTC. Translated, it gives CASSPGTGLEYGYTF.

This clonotype was detected many times. This chain uses TRBV6-6 with TRBJ2-5, with 10 bases aligning to TRBD2. Trimming removed 4 bases from V and 1 base from J; junction bases left unmatched: 6. CDR1 MNHNY and CDR2 SVGAGI come from the germline V gene (reference sequence). CDR3 size: 16 residues. CDR3 DNA sequence: TGTGCCAGCAGTTCCCCCCAGCGGGAGGGCCAAGAGACCCAGTACTTC. Translated, it gives CASSSPQREGQETQYF.

This clonotype was counted many times. The J gene is TRBJ2-7, the V gene TRBV20-1; D ambiguous. The CDR3 consists of 13 residues. Germline CDR1 reads DFQATT; CDR2 reads SNEGSKA (reference sequence). Trimming shortened V by 6 bases and J by 5 bases, and 17 bases separated the two germline ends. CDR3 amino acids: CSAQSRSTHEQYF. Written as DNA, the CDR3 is TGCAGTGCCCAATCAAGGTCCACCCACGAGCAGTACTTC.

This clonotype was recorded many times. The chain combines TRBV14 with TRBJ2-5; D is unclear. The CDR3 has 14 amino acids. Trimming took off 1 base at V and 0 bases at J, with 6 bases between the two ends. Germline values: CDR1 SGHDN, CDR2 FVKESK. CDR3 in amino acids: CASSQVNNQETQYF. DNA of the CDR3: TGTGCCAGCAGCCAAGTTAACAACCAAGAGACCCAGTACTTC.

This clonotype was recorded at least ten times. The V call is TRBV7-2, the J call TRBJ1-2; TRBD1 matches at 9 bases. CDR1 is SGHTA and CDR2 is FQGNSA in the germline V gene. J lost 6 bases, V lost 5 bases, and 10 bases had no gene match. The CDR3 has 15 amino acids. Written as DNA, the CDR3 is TGTGCCAGCAGCCAACAGGGGGCGGAGGTGGATGGCTACACCTTC. It translates to CASSQQGAEVDGYTF.

This clonotype was counted many times. The genes are TRBV10-2 and TRBJ2-5, with 11 bases lining up with TRBD1. CDR1 is WSHSY and CDR2 is SAAADI in the germline V gene. J was trimmed by 5 bases and V by 5 bases; bases with no gene match: 10. The CDR3 loop spans 16 amino acids. CDR3 bases: TGCGCCAGCAGTTTCACGGGACAGGGGGGTGTCGAGACCCAGTACTTC. Translation gives CASSFTGQGGVETQYF.

This clonotype has a count of ten or more. The chain carries TRBV6-1 and TRBJ2-2; 8 bases match TRBD1. CDR3 size: 18 residues. Unmatched junction bases numbered 22, after V lost 6 bases and J lost 10 bases. Germline assignment: CDR1 MNHNS and CDR2 SASEGT. CDR3 in amino acids: CASSRQTGENTGELELFF. CDR3 coding DNA: TGTGCCAGCAGCAGACAGACAGGGGAGAACACCGGGGAGCTGGAGCTGTTTTTT.

The rearrangement uses TRBV25-1 and TRBJ1-2; 8 bases are a match to TRBD1. There are 16 residues in the CDR3. The germline CDR1 and CDR2 sequences are MGHDK and SYGVNS. J gave up 5 bases and V 3 bases, and 11 bases lay outside the gene matches. The CDR3 protein is CASSDHGQGTFYGYTF. CDR3 nucleotides: TGTGCCAGCAGTGATCACGGACAGGGAACGTTTTATGGCTACACCTTC.

There are a few counts of this clonotype. The V gene is TRBV2, the J gene TRBJ1-2, with D hard to call. The CDR3 has 11 residues. Trimming removed 5 bases at V and 5 bases at J, with 6 bases between. Germline V CDR1 and CDR2: SNHLY, FYNNEI. The chain's CDR3 is CASSNLYGYTF. CDR3 coding DNA: TGTGCCAGCAGTAATCTTTATGGCTACACCTTC. Using reference TRBV2 and TRBJ1-2 for the parts outside the CDR3, the full variable domain is EPEVTQTPSHQVTQMGQEVILRCVPISNHLYFYWYRQILGQKVEFLVSFYNNEISEKSEIFDDQFSVERPDGSNFTLKIRSTKLEDSAMYFCASSNLYGYTFGSGTRLTVV.

This clonotype has ten or more counts. This sequence joins TRBV7-2 and TRBJ2-7; TRBD2 agrees at 8 bases. This CDR3 has 15 residues. With V trimmed by 1 base and J by 11 bases, 13 bases remained unmatched. Per the germline V gene, CDR1 is SGHTA and CDR2 is FQGNSA. DNA of the CDR3: TGTGCCAGCAGCTTAGAGAGCGGGAGTGGATCTACGAAGTACTTC. It codes for CASSLESGSGSTKYF.

CDR3 bases: TGTGCCATCAGTGAGTCGAATTCACCCCTCCACTTT. This codes for CAISESNSPLHF. This chain joins TRBV10-3 and TRBJ1-6; D gene uncertain. This CDR3 is 12 amino acids long. CDR1 is ENHRY, CDR2 SYGVKD, per germline. Trimming cost V 0 bases and J 7 bases, with 1 base left between them.

Many counts were recorded for this clonotype. This rearrangement joins TRBV29-1 to TRBJ1-2; 9 bases line up with TRBD1. Germline loops: CDR1 SQVTM, CDR2 ANQGSEA. The V segment lost 7 bases and the J segment 5 bases; nucleotides outside the gene matches: 5. The CDR3 sequence is 12 residues long. CDR3 region: CSGETGGYGYTF. In nucleotides, the CDR3 is TGCAGCGGTGAGACAGGGGGGTATGGCTACACCTTC.

This clonotype was detected many times. The chain combines TRBV12-3 or TRBV12-4 with TRBJ2-3; TRBD1 aligns across 7 bases. This CDR3 has 16 amino acids. The V segment lost 6 bases and the J segment 3 bases; nucleotides outside the gene matches: 12. CDR3 sequence: CASSQRRTGVTDTQYF. For the CDR3, the DNA is TGTGCCAGCAGCCAGAGAAGAACAGGGGTGACAGATACGCAGTATTTT.

This clonotype has a count of ten or more. The V gene is TRBV10-3, the J gene TRBJ2-2, with 8 bases aligning to TRBD1. CDR1 is ENHRY, CDR2 SYGVKD, per germline. The CDR3 covers 14 residues. The V gene end was trimmed by 8 bases and the J gene end by 4 bases; junction bases not matched to a gene: 6. CDR3 DNA: TGTGCCATCGCGGGGACAGGCTCCACCGGGGAGCTGTTTTTT. It codes for CAIAGTGSTGELFF.